Listed below are T cell receptor beta chains from one sample, sequenced in a study of Ad26.COV2.S vaccination and SARS-CoV-2 variants. Data came from immunoSEQ multiplex PCR; TCRdb stores just in-frame clones and leaves some out. The profile shows roughly 380,000 clones, approximately 85% of them singletons. This specimen was peripheral blood, taken in a trial of Ad26.COV2.S vaccine versus placebo. The source is a person aged 18-60 years who received the Ad26.COV2.S COVID-19 vaccine or a placebo. The CDR3 runs from the conserved cysteine through the conserved F or W. D genes are given only for firm matches. Not all rows give a size; the values are once, few, many and, for expanded clones, a class.

D gene	J gene	clone size	V gene	CDR3 DNA	CDR3 protein
-	TRBJ2-2	-	TRBV7-2	TGTGCCAGCAGCCCGAGCACCGGGGAGCTGTTTTTT	CASSPSTGELFF
TRBD2	TRBJ2-1	-	TRBV20-1	TGCAGTGCTAGTGGTTCTCAGACTAGCGGGAGGAATGAGCAGTTCTTC	CSASGSQTSGRNEQFF
TRBD2	TRBJ2-3	-	TRBV5-8	TGTGCCAGCAGCTTGGGGCTAGCGGGAGGCATAGATACGCAGTATTTT	CASSLGLAGGIDTQYF
-	TRBJ1-2	-	TRBV30	TGTGCCTGGGACCTCAGAGGGAACTATGGCTACACCTTC	CAWDLRGNYGYTF
-	TRBJ2-3	-	TRBV28	TGTGCCAGCAGTCGACACGGTGATACGCAGTATTTT	CASSRHGDTQYF
TRBD2	TRBJ2-7	few	TRBV7-2	TGTGCCAGCAGCTTCCAGACTAGCGGGAGAGGCGAGCAGTACTTC	CASSFQTSGRGEQYF
TRBD2	TRBJ2-1	-	TRBV30	TGTGCCTGGAGTGGATGGACTAGCGGAAATTTACGTTACAATGAGCAGTTCTTC	CAWSGWTSGNLRYNEQFF
-	TRBJ1-2	-	TRBV27	TGTGCCAGCAGTAATAACTATGGCTACACCTTC	CASSNNYGYTF
TRBD1	TRBJ2-3	-	TRBV18	TGTGCCAGCTCACCACAACAGGGGACGGGCACAGATACGCAGTATTTT	CASSPQQGTGTDTQYF
TRBD1	TRBJ1-6	-	TRBV10-2	TGCGCCAGCAACCCGGGACAGGGTGGCCTTAGGACACCCCTCCACTTT	CASNPGQGGLRTPLHF
TRBD2	TRBJ2-3	-	TRBV6-5	TGTGCCAGCCAAAAGCGGGAGGGAATAGATACGCAGTATTTT	CASQKREGIDTQYF
-	TRBJ2-7	-	TRBV5-1	TGCGCCAGCAGCACCGGACAGCTCCTGATGGCGGGCGAGCAGTACTTC	CASSTGQLLMAGEQYF
-	TRBJ1-1	-	TRBV27	TGTGCCAGCAGAGGGACATTCAACACTGAAGCTTTCTTT	CASRGTFNTEAFF
TRBD1	TRBJ2-2	-	TRBV5-1	TGCGCCAGCAGCGGACAGGGGACCACCGGGGAGCTGTTTTTT	CASSGQGTTGELFF
-	TRBJ2-6	-	TRBV13	TGTGCCAGCAGCAGCGGACGGAGGCTCTCTGGGGCCAACGTCCTGACTTTC	CASSSGRRLSGANVLTF
TRBD1	TRBJ1-1	few	TRBV11-2	TGTGCCAGCAGCGCCTACAGGGGGGAGAACACTGAAGCTTTCTTT	CASSAYRGENTEAFF
-	TRBJ2-3	-	TRBV4-3	TGCGCCAGCAGCCTTATCAGGACAGATACGCAGTATTTT	CASSLIRTDTQYF
-	TRBJ2-1	-	TRBV5-8	TGTGCCAGCAGCTCAGAGGGGGGACCCCTTTACAATGAGCAGTTCTTC	CASSSEGGPLYNEQFF
TRBD2	TRBJ2-1	-	TRBV6-2/TRBV6-3	TGTGCCAGCAGTTACCTTTTGGGCCTAGCGGGGGCGGGATCCTACAATGAGCAGTTCTTC	CASSYLLGLAGAGSYNEQFF
-	TRBJ2-1	-	TRBV18	TGTGCCAGCTCACCAAAGCTAGTAGAGCAGTTCTTC	CASSPKLVEQFF
-	TRBJ2-7	once	TRBV28	TGTGCCAGCAGTCGCCGGGACGAGCAGTACTTC	CASSRRDEQYF
TRBD1	TRBJ2-1	few	TRBV5-6	TGTGCCAGCAGCATGGACAGGGGAAAGGATGAGCAGTTCTTC	CASSMDRGKDEQFF
-	TRBJ1-1	once	TRBV29-1	TGCAGCGTTGACCGGGGGAACACTGAAGCTTTCTTT	CSVDRGNTEAFF
-	TRBJ2-7	once	TRBV14	TGTGCCAGCAGCCAACGCTCGGGACCTTACGAGCAGTACTTC	CASSQRSGPYEQYF
TRBD1	TRBJ2-5	-	TRBV2	TGTGCCAGCAGTGATCGTGGACAGGGCCAAGAGACCCAGTACTTC	CASSDRGQGQETQYF
TRBD2	TRBJ2-7	-	TRBV3-1/TRBV3-2	TGTGCCAGCAGCCACGTAAGACTAGCGGGAGCGGGAGAGCAGTACTTC	CASSHVRLAGAGEQYF
TRBD1	TRBJ2-7	-	TRBV9	TGTGCCAGCAGCGACCAAACAGGGGGCGGCGAGCAGTACTTC	CASSDQTGGGEQYF
-	TRBJ2-2	-	TRBV6-1	TGTGCCAGCAGTGATCGGGCAAAGGACACCGGGGAGCTGTTTTTT	CASSDRAKDTGELFF
-	TRBJ1-4	-	TRBV6-5	TGTGCCAGCAGTTACGAGCAGCCGGCAACTAATGAAAAACTGTTTTTT	CASSYEQPATNEKLFF
-	TRBJ1-2	-	TRBV30	TGTGCCTGGAGTGTCCAACAGGCACCAAATGGCTACACCTTC	CAWSVQQAPNGYTF
TRBD2	TRBJ2-2	-	TRBV15	TGTGCCACCTGTGACTGGGCGGGAGTTCCCGGGGAGCTGTTTTTT	CATCDWAGVPGELFF
TRBD2	TRBJ2-7	-	TRBV27	TGTGCCAGCAGTTTACCGGGAGGTACGTCCTACGAGCAGTACTTC	CASSLPGGTSYEQYF
TRBD1	TRBJ2-3	-	TRBV10-1	TGCGCCACCTCCCGGGACAGGGGCACAGATACGCAGTATTTT	CATSRDRGTDTQYF
-	TRBJ1-3	-	TRBV24-1	TGTGCCACCAGTGGGGGGGTGGTCCTTTCTGGAAACACCATATATTTT	CATSGGVVLSGNTIYF
-	TRBJ1-1	-	TRBV7-6	TGTGCCAGCAGCTTAGAGAGGAACACTGAAGCTTTCTTT	CASSLERNTEAFF
-	TRBJ2-3	-	TRBV24-1	TGTGCCACCAGTGATTTAGGGGGAGTAGGACTATCCTCAGATACGCAGTATTTT	CATSDLGGVGLSSDTQYF
TRBD2	TRBJ2-7	-	TRBV19	TGTGCCAGTAGTAGTGGACTAGCCCCAGGCGAGCAGTACTTC	CASSSGLAPGEQYF
TRBD2	TRBJ2-4	-	TRBV18	TGTGCCAGCTCACCACCGCTAGCGGGAGGATCTCAGTACTTC	CASSPPLAGGSQYF
-	TRBJ2-3	-	TRBV11-3	TGTGCCAGCAGCTTGTTCTCTGGGTCGGATACGCAGTATTTT	CASSLFSGSDTQYF
TRBD2	TRBJ2-3	-	TRBV19	TGTGCCAGTAGTATAGGGGTGGGAGGGTCTAGCACAGATACGCAGTATTTT	CASSIGVGGSSTDTQYF
TRBD1	TRBJ2-5	-	TRBV3-1/TRBV3-2	TGTGCCAGCAGCCCGCTAGGGACAGGGACGTGGGAGACCCAGTACTTC	CASSPLGTGTWETQYF
-	TRBJ2-1	once	TRBV3-1/TRBV3-2	TGTGCCAGCAGCCGGTCGGACTTTAACAATGAGCAGTTCTTC	CASSRSDFNNEQFF
-	TRBJ2-1	-	TRBV28	TGTGCCAGCGAGGGGTTTGGGCCCACTCGGCATAGTGAGCAGTTCTTC	CASEGFGPTRHSEQFF
-	TRBJ2-3	-	TRBV7-2	TGTGCCAGCAGTCCACGGCTGGGGTTTTTTTCAGATACGCAGTATTTT	CASSPRLGFFSDTQYF
-	TRBJ2-1	-	TRBV10-2	TGCGCCAGCAGTGAGTCGCCCGAAACCTACAATGAGCAGTTCTTC	CASSESPETYNEQFF
-	TRBJ2-5	-	TRBV18	TGTGCCAGCTCCCCGCGGAGGGGGGAAGAGACCCAGTACTTC	CASSPRRGEETQYF
-	TRBJ1-4	-	TRBV3-1/TRBV3-2	TGTGCCAGCAGCCAACAGGGAACTAATGAAAAACTGTTTTTT	CASSQQGTNEKLFF
TRBD2	TRBJ2-2	-	TRBV2	TGTGCCAGCAGTCCCGCGGTGGCTAGCGGGTTCACCGGGGAGCTGTTTTTT	CASSPAVASGFTGELFF
-	TRBJ1-6	-	TRBV15	TGTGCCACCAGCGGAATTACAGGATTCACCCTCCACTTT	CATSGITGFTLHF
-	TRBJ1-2	-	TRBV28	TGTGCCAGCAGTCTCGGCCACTATGGCTACACCTTC	CASSLGHYGYTF
TRBD1	TRBJ1-6	-	TRBV2	TGTGCCAGCAGTGACCCCCGACAGGGGAGGAATTCACCCCTCCACTTT	CASSDPRQGRNSPLHF
-	TRBJ2-2	-	TRBV13	TGTGCCAGCAGCCAAGCCGAGATGAGCCGGGAGCTGTTTTTT	CASSQAEMSRELFF
-	TRBJ1-1	-	TRBV25-1	TGTGCCAGCACGGTCGGCGGGAAGATGAACACTGAAGCTTTCTTT	CASTVGGKMNTEAFF
-	TRBJ2-4	-	TRBV30	TGTGCCTGGAGTGTGAGGGTCCGCAAAAACATTCAGTACTTC	CAWSVRVRKNIQYF